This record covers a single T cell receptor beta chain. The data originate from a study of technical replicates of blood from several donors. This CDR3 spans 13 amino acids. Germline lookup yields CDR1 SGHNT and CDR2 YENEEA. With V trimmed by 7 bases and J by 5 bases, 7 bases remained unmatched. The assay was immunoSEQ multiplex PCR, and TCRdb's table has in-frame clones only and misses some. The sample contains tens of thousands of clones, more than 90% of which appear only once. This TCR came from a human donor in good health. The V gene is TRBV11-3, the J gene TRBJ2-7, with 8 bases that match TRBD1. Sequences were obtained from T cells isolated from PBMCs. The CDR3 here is CASNPDRGNEQYF. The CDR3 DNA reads TGTGCCAGCAACCCAGACAGGGGAAACGAGCAGTACTTC.